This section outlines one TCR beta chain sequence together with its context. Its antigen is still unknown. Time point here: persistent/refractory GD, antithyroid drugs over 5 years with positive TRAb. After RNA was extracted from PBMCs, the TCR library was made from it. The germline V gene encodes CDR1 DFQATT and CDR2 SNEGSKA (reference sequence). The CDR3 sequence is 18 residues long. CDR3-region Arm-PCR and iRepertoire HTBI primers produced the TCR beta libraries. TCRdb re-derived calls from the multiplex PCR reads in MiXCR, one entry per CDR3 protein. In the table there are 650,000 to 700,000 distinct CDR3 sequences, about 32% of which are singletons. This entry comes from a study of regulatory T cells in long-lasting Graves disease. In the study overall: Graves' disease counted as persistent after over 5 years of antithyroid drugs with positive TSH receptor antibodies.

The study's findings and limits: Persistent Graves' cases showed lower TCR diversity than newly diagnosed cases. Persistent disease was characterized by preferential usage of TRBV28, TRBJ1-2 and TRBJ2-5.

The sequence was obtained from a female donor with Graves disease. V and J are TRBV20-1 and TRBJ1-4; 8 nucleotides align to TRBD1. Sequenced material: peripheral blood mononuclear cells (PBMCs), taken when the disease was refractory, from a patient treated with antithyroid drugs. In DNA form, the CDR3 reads TGCTCTGTGGTAAAGACAGGGGCGACCGCTGCAACTAATGAAAAACTGTTTTTT. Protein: CSVVKTGATAATNEKLFF.